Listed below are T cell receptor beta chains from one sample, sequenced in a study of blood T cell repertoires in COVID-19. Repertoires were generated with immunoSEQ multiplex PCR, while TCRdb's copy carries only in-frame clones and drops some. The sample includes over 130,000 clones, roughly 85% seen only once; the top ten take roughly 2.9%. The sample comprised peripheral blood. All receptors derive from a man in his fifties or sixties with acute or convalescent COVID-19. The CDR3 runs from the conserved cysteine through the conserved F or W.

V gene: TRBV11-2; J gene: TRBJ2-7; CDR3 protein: CASSRGAGEAYEQYF
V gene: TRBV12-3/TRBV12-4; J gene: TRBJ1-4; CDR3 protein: CASSHSEKLFF
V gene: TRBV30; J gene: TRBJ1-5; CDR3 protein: CAWRPQGSNQPQHF
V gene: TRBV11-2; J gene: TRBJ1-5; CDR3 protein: CASSFLGSNQPQHF
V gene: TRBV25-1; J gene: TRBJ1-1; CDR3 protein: CASSGIQGARREAFF
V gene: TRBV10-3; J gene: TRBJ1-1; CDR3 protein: CAISEDGGSGTEAFF
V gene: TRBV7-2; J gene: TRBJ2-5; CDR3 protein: CASSLDLGGQETQYF
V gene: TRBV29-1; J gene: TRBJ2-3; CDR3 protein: CSVLKPGGRGTDTQYF
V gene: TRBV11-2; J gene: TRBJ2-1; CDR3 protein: CASSLGQGDYNEQFF
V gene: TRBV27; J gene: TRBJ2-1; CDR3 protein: CASSATSGGNEQFF
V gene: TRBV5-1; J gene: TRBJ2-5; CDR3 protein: CASSPGTSGLETQYF
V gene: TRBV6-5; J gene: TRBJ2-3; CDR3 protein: CASSSASGFTDTQYF
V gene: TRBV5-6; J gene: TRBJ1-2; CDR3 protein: CASSFFTGWHYGYTF
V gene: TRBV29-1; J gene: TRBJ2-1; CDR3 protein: CSVEASGGATEQFF
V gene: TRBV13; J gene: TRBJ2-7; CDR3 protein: CASSMDRAYYEQYF
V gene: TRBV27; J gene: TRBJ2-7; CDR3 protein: CASSLTGTGINEQYF
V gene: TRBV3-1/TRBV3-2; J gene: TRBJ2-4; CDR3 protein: CASSQPRQGLAKNIQYF
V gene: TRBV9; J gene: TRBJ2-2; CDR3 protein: CASSAGNTGELFF
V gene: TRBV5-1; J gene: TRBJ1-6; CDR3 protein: CASSPSWTDNSPLHF
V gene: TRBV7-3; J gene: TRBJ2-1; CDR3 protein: CASSLTPRGTNEQFF
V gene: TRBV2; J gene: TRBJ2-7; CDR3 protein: CASNRQGGYEQYF
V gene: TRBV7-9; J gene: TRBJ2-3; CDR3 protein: CASSTSLAATDTQYF
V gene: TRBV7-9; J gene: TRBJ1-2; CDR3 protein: CASSPARGPSGYTF
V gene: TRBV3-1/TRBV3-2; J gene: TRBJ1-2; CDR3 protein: CASSQEGQGDYTF
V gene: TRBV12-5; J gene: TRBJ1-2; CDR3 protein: CASDTDRDRASYTF
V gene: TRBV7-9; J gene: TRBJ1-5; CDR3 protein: CASSSLDYNYQPQHF
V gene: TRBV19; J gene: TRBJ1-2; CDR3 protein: CASVRGKNYGYTF
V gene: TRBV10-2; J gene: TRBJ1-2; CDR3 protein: CASSEKGERGYTF